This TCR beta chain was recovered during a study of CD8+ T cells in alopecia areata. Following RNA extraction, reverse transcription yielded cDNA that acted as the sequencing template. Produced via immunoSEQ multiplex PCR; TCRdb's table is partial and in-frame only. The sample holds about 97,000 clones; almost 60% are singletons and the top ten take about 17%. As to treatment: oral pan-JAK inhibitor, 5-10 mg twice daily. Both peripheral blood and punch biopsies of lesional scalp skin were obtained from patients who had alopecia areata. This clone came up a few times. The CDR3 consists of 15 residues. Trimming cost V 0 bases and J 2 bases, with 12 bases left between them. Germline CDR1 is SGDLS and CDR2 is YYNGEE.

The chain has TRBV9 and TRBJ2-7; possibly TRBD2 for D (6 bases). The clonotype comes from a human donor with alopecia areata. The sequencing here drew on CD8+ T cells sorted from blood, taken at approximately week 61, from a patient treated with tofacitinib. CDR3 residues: CASSVGGGSPYEQYF. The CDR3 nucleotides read TGTGCCAGCAGCGTAGGCGGAGGGAGTCCCTACGAGCAGTACTTC.